The clone carrying this TCR beta chain has just one count. The sample is drawn from a study of cytomegalovirus exposure and HLA in healthy donors. V gave up 1 base and J gave up 0 bases, with 13 bases separating them. CDR1 is LNHNV and CDR2 is YYDKDF in the germline V gene (reference sequence). The CDR3 runs to 16 residues. The PCR made use of 60 Vbeta and 13 Jbeta primers. TCRdb's table, derived via immunoSEQ multiplex PCR, lists solely in-frame clones and lacks some. The sample has 90,000 to 100,000 clones, around 80% seen once; the top ten hold under 0.8%. This clonotype originated in a woman between 55 and 75 years old in good health and CMV-seronegative. J is TRBJ2-7 and V is TRBV15; TRBD2 is a possible D gene (7 bases). The sequenced sample consisted of PBMCs. This CDR3 is CATSRAGGPSSYEQYF. Written as DNA, the CDR3 is TGTGCCACCAGCAGAGCGGGGGGCCCCAGCTCCTACGAGCAGTACTTC.